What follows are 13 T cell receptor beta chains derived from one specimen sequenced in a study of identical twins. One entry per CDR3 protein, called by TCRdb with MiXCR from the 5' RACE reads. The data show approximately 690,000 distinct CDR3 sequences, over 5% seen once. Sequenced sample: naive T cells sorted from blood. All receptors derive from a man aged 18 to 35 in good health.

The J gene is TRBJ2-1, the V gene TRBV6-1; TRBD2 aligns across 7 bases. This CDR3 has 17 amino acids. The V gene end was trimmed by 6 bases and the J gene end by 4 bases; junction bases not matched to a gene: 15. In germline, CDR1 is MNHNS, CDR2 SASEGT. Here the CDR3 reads CASSQRGSGTLYNEQFF. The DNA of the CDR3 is TGTGCCAGCAGCCAGAGGGGAAGCGGGACCCTTTACAATGAGCAGTTCTTC.

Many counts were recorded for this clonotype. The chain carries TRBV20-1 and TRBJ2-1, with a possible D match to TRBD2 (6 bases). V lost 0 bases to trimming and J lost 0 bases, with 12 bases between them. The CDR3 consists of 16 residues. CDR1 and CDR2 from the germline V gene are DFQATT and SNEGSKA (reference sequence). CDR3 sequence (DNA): TGCAGTGCTAGAGAATCGGGAGTGAGCTCCTACAATGAGCAGTTCTTC. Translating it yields CSARESGVSSYNEQFF.

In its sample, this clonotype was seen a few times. The CDR3 reads CASSQGAGTSGRSVTQYF. As DNA, the CDR3 is TGTGCCAGCAGCCAAGGGGCCGGGACTAGCGGGAGGTCGGTGACCCAGTACTTC. The J gene is TRBJ2-5, the V gene TRBV4-2; 15 bases are shared with TRBD2. Germline values: CDR1 LGHNA, CDR2 YNFKEQ. Trimming removed 1 base from V and 7 bases from J; junction bases left unmatched: 10. The CDR3 is made up of 18 amino acids.

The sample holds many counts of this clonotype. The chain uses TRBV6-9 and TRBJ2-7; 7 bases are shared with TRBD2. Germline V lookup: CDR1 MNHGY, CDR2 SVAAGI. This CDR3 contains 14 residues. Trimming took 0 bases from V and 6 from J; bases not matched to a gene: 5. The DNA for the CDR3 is TGTGCCAGCAGTTATTCGGGCGGGAGTGGCGAGCAGTACGTC. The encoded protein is CASSYSGGSGEQYV.

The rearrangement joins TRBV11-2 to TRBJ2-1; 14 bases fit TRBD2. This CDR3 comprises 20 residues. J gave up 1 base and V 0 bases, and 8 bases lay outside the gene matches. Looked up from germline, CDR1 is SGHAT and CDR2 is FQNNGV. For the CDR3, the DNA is TGTGCCAGCAGCTTAGATCGGGGGACTAGCGGGAGTGGGTCCTACAATGAGCAGTTCTTC. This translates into CASSLDRGTSGSGSYNEQFF. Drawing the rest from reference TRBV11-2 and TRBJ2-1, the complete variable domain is EAGVAQSPRYKIIEKRQSVAFWCNPISGHATLYWYQQILGQGPKLLIQFQNNGVVDDSQLPKDRFSAERLKGVDSTLKIQPAKLEDSAVYLCASSLDRGTSGSGSYNEQFFGPGTRLTVL.

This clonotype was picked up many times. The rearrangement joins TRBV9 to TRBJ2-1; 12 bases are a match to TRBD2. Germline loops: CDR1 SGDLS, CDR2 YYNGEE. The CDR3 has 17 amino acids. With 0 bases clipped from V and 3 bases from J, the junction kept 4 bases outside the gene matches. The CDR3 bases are TGTGCCAGCAGCGTAGTGGAGACTAGCGGGAGCTACAATGAGCAGTTCTTC. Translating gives CASSVVETSGSYNEQFF.

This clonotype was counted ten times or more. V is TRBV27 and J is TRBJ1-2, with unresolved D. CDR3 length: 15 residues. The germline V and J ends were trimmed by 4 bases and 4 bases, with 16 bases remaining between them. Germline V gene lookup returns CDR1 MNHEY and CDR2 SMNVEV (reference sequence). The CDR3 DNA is TGTGCCAGCAGTTATCTTCCGGGCGCAACCTATGGCTACACCTTC. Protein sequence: CASSYLPGATYGYTF.

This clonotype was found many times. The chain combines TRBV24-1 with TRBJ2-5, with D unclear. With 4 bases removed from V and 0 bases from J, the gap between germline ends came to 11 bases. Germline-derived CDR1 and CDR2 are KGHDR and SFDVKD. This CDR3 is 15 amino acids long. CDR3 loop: CATSDPARYQETQYF. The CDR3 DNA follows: TGTGCCACCAGTGACCCTGCTCGGTACCAAGAGACCCAGTACTTC.

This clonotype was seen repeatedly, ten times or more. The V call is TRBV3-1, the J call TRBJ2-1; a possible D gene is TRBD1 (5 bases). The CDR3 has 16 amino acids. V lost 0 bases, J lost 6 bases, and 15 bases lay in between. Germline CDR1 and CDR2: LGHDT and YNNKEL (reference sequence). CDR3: CASSQDSGPAANEQFF. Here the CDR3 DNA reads TGTGCCAGCAGCCAAGATTCAGGGCCCGCGGCCAATGAGCAGTTCTTC.

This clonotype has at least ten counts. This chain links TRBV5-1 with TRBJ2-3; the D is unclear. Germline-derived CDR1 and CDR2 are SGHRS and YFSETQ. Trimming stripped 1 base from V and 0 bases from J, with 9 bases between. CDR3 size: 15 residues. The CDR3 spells CASSLLLQSTDTQYF. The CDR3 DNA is TGCGCCAGCAGCTTGCTTCTCCAGAGCACAGATACGCAGTATTTT.

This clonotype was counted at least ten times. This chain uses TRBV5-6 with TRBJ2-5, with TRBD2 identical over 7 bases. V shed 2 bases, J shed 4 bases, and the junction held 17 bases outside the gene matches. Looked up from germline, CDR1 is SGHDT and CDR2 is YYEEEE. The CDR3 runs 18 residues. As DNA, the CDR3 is TGTGCCAGCAGCTTCGCATCGCGGGGAGCTGGGAGGGGAGAGACCCAGTACTTC. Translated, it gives CASSFASRGAGRGETQYF.

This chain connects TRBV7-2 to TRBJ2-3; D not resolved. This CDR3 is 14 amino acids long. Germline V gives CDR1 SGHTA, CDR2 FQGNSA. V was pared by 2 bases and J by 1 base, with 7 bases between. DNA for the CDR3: TGTGCCAGCAGCTTAATTCCCGGCACAGATACGCAGTATTTT. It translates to CASSLIPGTDTQYF.

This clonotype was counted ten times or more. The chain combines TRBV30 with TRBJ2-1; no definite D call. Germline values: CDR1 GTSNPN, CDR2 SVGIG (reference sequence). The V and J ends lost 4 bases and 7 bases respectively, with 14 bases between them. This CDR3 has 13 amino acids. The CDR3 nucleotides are TGTGCCTGGACTCAACTTCTGGGGAATGAGCAGTTCTTC. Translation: CAWTQLLGNEQFF.